Listed below are T cell receptor beta chains from one sample, sequenced in a study of T cell responses to AZD1222 COVID-19 vaccine. TCRdb's table, derived via immunoSEQ multiplex PCR, lists solely in-frame clones and lacks some. This table holds about 85,000 clones, about nine tenths found once. This sample comprised peripheral blood, obtained on day 0 of AZD1222 vaccination. These receptors were taken from an adult in good health. Both conserved end residues are part of each CDR3. Each record gives: clone size, CDR3 length, D gene, J gene, V gene, CDR3 DNA, CDR3 protein. A D gene is named only where the DNA matches it firmly. The size of a clone is reported for some rows only, either as once, few or many, or as a class for expanded clones.

- | 13 | TRBD1 | TRBJ1-2 | TRBV6-2/TRBV6-3 | TGTGCCAGCAGTGACAGGGGGCTGCGTGGCTACACCTTC | CASSDRGLRGYTF
- | 17 | TRBD1 | TRBJ1-2 | TRBV19 | TGTGCCAGTTCTTCCAGGCCACTGGGGACAGGGGGCGATGGCTACACCTTC | CASSSRPLGTGGDGYTF
- | 13 | TRBD1 | TRBJ2-7 | TRBV12-3/TRBV12-4 | TGTGCCAGCAGACCGGGACAGGGTCTCGAGCAGTACTTC | CASRPGQGLEQYF
- | 12 | - | TRBJ2-3 | TRBV2 | TGTGCCAGCAGTGAAGCAGGAGATACGCAGTATTTT | CASSEAGDTQYF
- | 13 | - | TRBJ1-1 | TRBV19 | TGTGCCAGTAGTAAGGGGCGGAACACTGAAGCTTTCTTT | CASSKGRNTEAFF
- | 17 | - | TRBJ1-3 | TRBV7-6 | TGTGCCAGCAGCTTAGCGGTGACAGGCGTCTCTGGAAACACCATATATTTT | CASSLAVTGVSGNTIYF
- | 11 | - | TRBJ1-1 | TRBV12-3/TRBV12-4 | TGTGCCAGCACCCCCGGTACTGAAGCTTTCTTT | CASTPGTEAFF
- | 16 | TRBD2 | TRBJ2-3 | TRBV9 | TGTGCCAGCAGCGCCCAGCGGGGGGGTTACCGGGATACGCAGTATTTT | CASSAQRGGYRDTQYF
- | 13 | - | TRBJ1-5 | TRBV29-1 | TGCAGCGTTGAAGAACAGGAAAATCAGCCCCAGCATTTT | CSVEEQENQPQHF
- | 14 | - | TRBJ2-1 | TRBV30 | TGTGCCTGGAGTGTACGAGGCGGAACCAATGAGCGGTTCTTC | CAWSVRGGTNERFF
- | 16 | TRBD2 | TRBJ2-3 | TRBV9 | TGTGCCAGCAGCCAATCAGCGGGGGTTGGTTCAGATACGCAGTATTTT | CASSQSAGVGSDTQYF
- | 20 | TRBD2 | TRBJ2-3 | TRBV4-2 | TGTGCCAGCAGCCAAGATCGCTCCGGGGGGGGCGGACCCTTCGGAGGGACGCAGTATTTT | CASSQDRSGGGGPFGGTQYF
- | 16 | TRBD2 | TRBJ2-7 | TRBV6-5 | TGTGCCAGCAGTTACTCGCGACTAGCGGGCCTCTACGAGCAGTACTTC | CASSYSRLAGLYEQYF
- | 13 | - | TRBJ1-5 | TRBV2 | TGTGCCAGCAGTTTGGGTGACAATCAGCCCCAGCATTTT | CASSLGDNQPQHF
- | 16 | TRBD2 | TRBJ2-1 | TRBV19 | TGTGCCAGTAGTATGATTGGCGGGAGCGGGGCCAATGAGCAGTTCTTC | CASSMIGGSGANEQFF
- | 14 | TRBD2 | TRBJ2-1 | TRBV24-1 | TGTGCCACCAGTGAAGGCGGGAGCTACAATGAGCAGTTCTTC | CATSEGGSYNEQFF
once | 14 | TRBD2 | TRBJ2-7 | TRBV5-4 | TGTGCCAGCAGCGAGGGACTAGCCCAATACGAGCAGTACTTC | CASSEGLAQYEQYF
- | 19 | TRBD2 | TRBJ2-1 | TRBV18 | TGTGCCAGCTCACCACCGGCTAGCGGGACTATGAGCTCCTACAATGAGCAGTTCTTC | CASSPPASGTMSSYNEQFF
- | 15 | - | TRBJ2-1 | TRBV9 | TGTGCCAGCAGCGTAATTTCGGGCTCCTACAATGAGCAGTTCTTC | CASSVISGSYNEQFF
- | 14 | TRBD1 | TRBJ2-5 | TRBV12-5 | TGTGCTAGTGCCTGGGGAACAGGGGCGGAGACCCAGTACTTC | CASAWGTGAETQYF
- | 14 | - | TRBJ1-3 | TRBV7-9 | TGTGCCAGCAGCTCACAGGGCTCTGGAAACACCATATATTTT | CASSSQGSGNTIYF
- | 13 | - | TRBJ1-2 | TRBV6-1 | TGTGCCAGCAGTGAACGAGGGACGCATGGCTACACCTTC | CASSERGTHGYTF
few | 15 | TRBD1 | TRBJ2-7 | TRBV5-1 | TGCGCCAGCAGCTTGCCGGGACAGGGCCGAAACGAGCAGTACTTC | CASSLPGQGRNEQYF
- | 10 | - | TRBJ1-2 | TRBV20-1 | TGCAGTGCTAGTAACTATGGCTACACCTTC | CSASNYGYTF
- | 15 | - | TRBJ1-6 | TRBV2 | TGTGCCAGCAGTGAAGCGCTAAGGTTTCCCTCACCCCTCCACTTT | CASSEALRFPSPLHF
- | 13 | - | TRBJ1-2 | TRBV6-2/TRBV6-3 | TGTGCCAGCAGTCGGGACTCAGCGGACGGCTACACCTTC | CASSRDSADGYTF
- | 13 | TRBD1 | TRBJ2-7 | TRBV19 | TGTGCCAGTGGGCGGACAGGGCCCTACGAGCAGTACTTC | CASGRTGPYEQYF
- | 13 | TRBD1 | TRBJ2-7 | TRBV18 | TGTGCCAGCTCACAAACCCAGGGGGCCGAGCAGTACTTC | CASSQTQGAEQYF
- | 12 | - | TRBJ1-2 | TRBV7-2 | TGTGCCAGCAGCTTAGTGGCGGGAGGCTACACCTTC | CASSLVAGGYTF
- | 14 | - | TRBJ2-1 | TRBV29-1 | TGCAGCGTGGCAGGGAGGACGTCTGACAATGAGCAGTTCTTC | CSVAGRTSDNEQFF
- | 13 | - | TRBJ1-2 | TRBV25-1 | TGTGCCAGCAGTGTAGGGAGGGCGGCTGGCTACACCTTC | CASSVGRAAGYTF
- | 16 | - | TRBJ2-5 | TRBV18 | TGTGCCAGCTCACCACAACAGGTGCTGGACCAAGAGACCCAGTACTTC | CASSPQQVLDQETQYF
- | 14 | TRBD1 | TRBJ1-6 | TRBV6-5 | TGTGCCAGCAGGCCCACAGGGGGTAATTCACCCCTCCACTTT | CASRPTGGNSPLHF
- | 16 | - | TRBJ2-7 | TRBV18 | TGTGCCAGCTCACTTTCCGCCGGGACTGCTAGATACGAGCAGTACTTC | CASSLSAGTARYEQYF
few | 14 | TRBD1 | TRBJ1-2 | TRBV9 | TGTGCCAGCAGCCCTGGACAGGGAAACTATGGCTACACCTTC | CASSPGQGNYGYTF
- | 15 | TRBD2 | TRBJ2-1 | TRBV29-1 | TGCAGCGTCAGGACTAGCGGGAGCTCCTACAATGAGCAGTTCTTC | CSVRTSGSSYNEQFF
- | 15 | - | TRBJ1-2 | TRBV7-2 | TGTGCCAGCAGCTTAGCTTGGTCGTCAGGTCATGGCTACACCTTC | CASSLAWSSGHGYTF
- | 14 | - | TRBJ2-7 | TRBV5-1 | TGCGCCAGCAGCCGGATTGGACAATGGGACGAGCAGTACTTC | CASSRIGQWDEQYF
- | 12 | - | TRBJ2-1 | TRBV13 | TGTGCCAGCAAACTTCGCTACAATGAGCAGTTCTTC | CASKLRYNEQFF
- | 15 | - | TRBJ2-4 | TRBV23-1 | TGCGCCAGCAGTCAGAGGAGAAGATCCAAAAACATTCAGTACTTC | CASSQRRRSKNIQYF